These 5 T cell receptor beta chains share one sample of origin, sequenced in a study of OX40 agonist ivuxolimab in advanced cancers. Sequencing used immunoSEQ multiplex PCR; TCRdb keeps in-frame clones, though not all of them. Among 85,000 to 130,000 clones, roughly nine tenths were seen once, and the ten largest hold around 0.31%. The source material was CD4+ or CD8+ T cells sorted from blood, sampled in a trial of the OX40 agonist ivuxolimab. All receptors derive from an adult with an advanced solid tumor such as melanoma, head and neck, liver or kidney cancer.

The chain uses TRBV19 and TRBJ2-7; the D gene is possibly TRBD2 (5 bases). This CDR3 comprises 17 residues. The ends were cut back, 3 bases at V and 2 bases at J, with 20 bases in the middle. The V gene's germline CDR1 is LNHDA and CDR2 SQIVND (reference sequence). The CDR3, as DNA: TGTGCCAGTAGTATGGAATCGGGGTCTAGCCCTCCCTACGAGCAGTACTTC. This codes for CASSMESGSSPPYEQYF.

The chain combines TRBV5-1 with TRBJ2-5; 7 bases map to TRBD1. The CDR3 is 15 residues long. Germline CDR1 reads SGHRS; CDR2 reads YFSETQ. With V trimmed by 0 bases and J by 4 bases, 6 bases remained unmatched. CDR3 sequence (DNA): TGCGCCAGCAGCTTGGAGCTAGGGGGCGGAGAGACCCAGTACTTC. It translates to CASSLELGGGETQYF. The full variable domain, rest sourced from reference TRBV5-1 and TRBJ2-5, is KAGVTQTPRYLIKTRGQQVTLSCSPISGHRSVSWYQQTPGQGLQFLFEYFSETQRNKGNFPGRFSGRQFSNSRSEMNVSTLELGDSALYLCASSLELGGGETQYFGPGTRLLVL.

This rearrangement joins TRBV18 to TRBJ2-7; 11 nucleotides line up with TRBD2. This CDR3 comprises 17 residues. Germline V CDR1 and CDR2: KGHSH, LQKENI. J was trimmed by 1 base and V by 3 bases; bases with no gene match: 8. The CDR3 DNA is TGTGCCAGCTCACCCCAAGCCGGGACTAGCGGTTCCTACGAGCAGTACTTC. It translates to CASSPQAGTSGSYEQYF.

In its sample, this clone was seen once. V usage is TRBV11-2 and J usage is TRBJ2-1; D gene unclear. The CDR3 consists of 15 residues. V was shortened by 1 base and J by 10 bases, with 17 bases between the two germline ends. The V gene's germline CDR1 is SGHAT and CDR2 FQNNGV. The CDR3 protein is CASSLVVGLAREQFF. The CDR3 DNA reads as TGTGCCAGCAGCTTAGTGGTGGGATTGGCGCGGGAGCAGTTCTTC.

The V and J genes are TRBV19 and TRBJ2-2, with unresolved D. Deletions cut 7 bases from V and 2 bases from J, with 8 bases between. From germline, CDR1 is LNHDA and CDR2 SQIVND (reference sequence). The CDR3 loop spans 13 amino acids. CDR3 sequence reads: CASMAVNTGELFF. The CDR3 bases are TGTGCCAGTATGGCGGTTAACACCGGGGAGCTGTTTTTT.